These 30 T cell receptor beta chains share one sample of origin, sequenced in a study of a mutant IDH1 vaccine in newly diagnosed glioma. Some clones are missing from TCRdb's copy, which holds only in-frame ones; the method was immunoSEQ multiplex PCR. The table lists about 59,000 clones, 75% to 95% of them singletons. Time point defined: baseline, week 1 (first vaccination visit). Described treatment: pre-vaccination baseline after standard-of-care therapy. The sample here was PBMCs, taken from a glioma patient treated with radiotherapy, temozolomide or both. The receptor source for this set is a man aged 45-65 years with glioma.

The rearrangement uses TRBV15 and TRBJ1-5; 7 bases fit TRBD1. V lost 0 bases, J lost 7 bases, and 6 bases stayed unmatched. In germline, CDR1 is LNHNV, CDR2 YYDKDF (reference sequence). The CDR3 covers 15 residues. In DNA form, the CDR3 reads TGTGCCACCAGCAGAGATGGCCAGGGGGACCAGCCCCAGCATTTT. This gives the protein CATSRDGQGDQPQHF.

The rearrangement uses TRBV7-2 and TRBJ2-7; D is undetermined. The CDR3 has 13 amino acids. Germline V lookup: CDR1 SGHTA, CDR2 FQGNSA. V gave up 5 bases and J gave up 5 bases, with 13 bases separating them. CDR3 amino acids: CASSHGSRDEQYF. CDR3 DNA: TGTGCCAGCAGCCACGGGTCTCGAGACGAGCAGTACTTC.

CDR3 DNA sequence: TGTGCCAGCAGCGTAGATGTCGGCGGCGGGGTGGAAAAACTGTTTTTT. This codes for CASSVDVGGGVEKLFF. The chain uses TRBV9 and TRBJ1-4; D ambiguous. This CDR3 comprises 16 residues. V lost 0 bases to trimming and J lost 8 bases, with 17 bases between them. Germline CDR1 is SGDLS and CDR2 is YYNGEE.

This chain joins TRBV28 and TRBJ1-5, with D perhaps matching TRBD1 (5 bases). The CDR3 has 16 residues. Germline lookup yields CDR1 MDHEN and CDR2 SYDVKM. V lost 5 bases to trimming and J lost 0 bases, with 14 bases between them. The DNA of the CDR3 is TGTGCCAGCAGTCCCGGGGACGGCTATAGCAATCAGCCCCAGCATTTT. Encoded protein: CASSPGDGYSNQPQHF.

The table lists this clone with a count of one. The genes are TRBV25-1 and TRBJ2-5; TRBD2 matches 11 bases. The closer fit of TRBJ2-7 to the DNA end suggests the J call may be wrong. The CDR3 is made up of 14 amino acids. Germline-derived CDR1 and CDR2 are MGHDK and SYGVNS. In DNA, the CDR3 is TGTGCCAGCAGTGACCTAGCGGGAGGTCCCGAGCAGTACTTC. Translating it yields CASSDLAGGPEQYF.

The chain carries TRBV4-2 and TRBJ2-7; 10 nucleotides match TRBD1. CDR1 LGHNA and CDR2 YNFKEQ come from the germline V gene. V was clipped by 4 bases and J by 6 bases; unmatched bases: 12. This CDR3 is built from 16 residues. CDR3 in DNA: TGTGCCAGCAGCCTTTCGACGGGGGACAGGGGCTTCGAGCAGTACTTC. This encodes CASSLSTGDRGFEQYF.

The chain employs TRBV5-1 and TRBJ1-1, with D tentatively TRBD1 (6 bases). The V gene's germline CDR1 is SGHRS and CDR2 YFSETQ. V shed 3 bases and J shed 8 bases, with 11 bases lying between them. The CDR3 contains 12 residues. CDR3 loop: CASSYTGKEAFF. In DNA form, the CDR3 reads TGCGCCAGCAGCTACACAGGGAAAGAAGCTTTCTTT.

The rearrangement joins TRBV29-1 to TRBJ2-1; no reliable D call. The CDR3 has 16 amino acids. Germline V gene sequence: CDR1 SQVTM, CDR2 ANQGSEA. Trimming removed 3 bases from V and 0 bases from J, with 15 bases in between. Here the CDR3 reads CSVENQEPISYNEQFF. For the CDR3, the DNA is TGCAGCGTTGAGAATCAGGAGCCCATCTCCTACAATGAGCAGTTCTTC.

The chain uses TRBV6-5 and TRBJ2-1; the D gene is possibly TRBD1 (6 bases). Germline V gene sequence: CDR1 MNHEY, CDR2 SVGAGI. V dropped 5 bases and J dropped 4 bases, with 15 bases sitting between them. The CDR3 length is 15 residues. The CDR3 loop is CASSKIGTPYNEQFF. For the CDR3, the DNA is TGTGCCAGCAGTAAAATCGGGACACCTTACAATGAGCAGTTCTTC.

This rearrangement joins TRBV11-3 to TRBJ2-3; 14 nucleotides align to TRBD2. The CDR3 covers 15 residues. Germline CDR1 is SGHNT and CDR2 is YENEEA. The V gene end was trimmed by 5 bases and the J gene end by 8 bases; junction bases not matched to a gene: 6. In DNA form, the CDR3 reads TGTGCCAGCAGCCCTCCGGGACTAGCGGGGGTTACGCAGTATTTT. Amino acid sequence: CASSPPGLAGVTQYF. The full variable domain, rest sourced from reference TRBV11-3 and TRBJ2-3, is EAGVVQSPRYKIIEKKQPVAFWCNPISGHNTLYWYLQNLGQGPELLIRYENEEAVDDSQLPKDRFSAERLKGVDSTLKIQPAELGDSAVYLCASSPPGLAGVTQYFGPGTRLTVL.

The chain couples TRBV11-2 to TRBJ1-4; D is perhaps TRBD1 (6 bases). Trimming removed 4 bases at V and 7 bases at J, with 19 bases between. The CDR3 is made up of 16 amino acids. The germline gives CDR1 SGHAT, CDR2 FQNNGV. The DNA for the CDR3 is TGTGCCAGCAGCTCCCTGAAGGGGGGGCGGGGTGAAAAACTGTTTTTT. This gives the protein CASSSLKGGRGEKLFF. The whole variable domain, remainder taken from reference TRBV11-2 and TRBJ1-4, is EAGVAQSPRYKIIEKRQSVAFWCNPISGHATLYWYQQILGQGPKLLIQFQNNGVVDDSQLPKDRFSAERLKGVDSTLKIQPAKLEDSAVYLCASSSLKGGRGEKLFFGSGTQLSVL.

J is TRBJ1-3 and V is TRBV5-1; D remains ambiguous. The CDR3 has 15 residues. CDR1 is SGHRS, CDR2 YFSETQ, per germline. Trimming stripped 4 bases from V and 0 bases from J, with 11 bases between. CDR3 sequence reads: CASSLGASSGNTIYF. Here the CDR3 DNA reads TGCGCCAGCAGCCTGGGAGCCAGCTCTGGAAACACCATATATTTT.

This chain connects TRBV4-1 to TRBJ2-1; 8 bases fit TRBD2. V was clipped by 0 bases and J by 7 bases; unmatched bases: 11. Germline V gene sequence: CDR1 MGHRA, CDR2 YSYEKL. The length of the CDR3 is 17 residues. The CDR3 here is CASSQDRSGRYRNEQFF. The CDR3 region has the DNA TGCGCCAGCAGCCAAGATAGGAGCGGGAGATATAGAAATGAGCAGTTCTTC.

The gene calls are TRBV28 and TRBJ1-5; unclear D gene. Trimming cost V 3 bases and J 5 bases, with 14 bases left between them. Per germline, CDR1 MDHEN and CDR2 SYDVKM. The CDR3 covers 15 residues. CDR3 sequence reads: CASSFGSTTDQPQHF. CDR3 coding DNA: TGTGCCAGCAGTTTTGGTAGCACCACAGATCAGCCCCAGCATTTT.

This chain joins TRBV6-1 and TRBJ2-7; D is ambiguous. V gave up 3 bases and J gave up 7 bases, with 13 bases separating them. CDR1 and CDR2 (germline): MNHNS, SASEGT. The CDR3 loop spans 13 amino acids. CDR3 protein: CASSESQVWEQYF. The CDR3 DNA reads as TGTGCCAGCAGTGAGTCCCAGGTGTGGGAGCAGTACTTC.

The gene calls are TRBV5-1 and TRBJ1-1; 10 bases map to TRBD1. CDR1 and CDR2 from the germline V gene are SGHRS and YFSETQ. Unmatched junction bases numbered 6, after V lost 0 bases and J lost 1 base. The CDR3 has 17 amino acids. As DNA, the CDR3 is TGCGCCAGCAGCTTGGCCGGGACAGGGGTAAGGAACACTGAAGCTTTCTTT. Encoded protein: CASSLAGTGVRNTEAFF. The entire variable domain, with the rest obtained from reference TRBV5-1 and TRBJ1-1, is as follows: KAGVTQTPRYLIKTRGQQVTLSCSPISGHRSVSWYQQTPGQGLQFLFEYFSETQRNKGNFPGRFSGRQFSNSRSEMNVSTLELGDSALYLCASSLAGTGVRNTEAFFGQGTRLTVV.

In its sample, this clone was seen once. The chain combines TRBV28 with TRBJ1-1; weak D call: TRBD1 (6 bases). The CDR3 is 12 residues long. V dropped 8 bases and J dropped 8 bases, with 15 bases sitting between them. Germline V gene lookup returns CDR1 MDHEN and CDR2 SYDVKM. CDR3 region: CASVVDSREAFF. The CDR3 bases are TGTGCCAGCGTCGTGGACAGTCGAGAAGCTTTCTTT.

The chain links TRBV6-1 to TRBJ1-2; a weak D match, TRBD1 (5 bases). V gave up 7 bases and J gave up 7 bases, with 16 bases separating them. Germline-derived CDR1 and CDR2 are MNHNS and SASEGT. The CDR3 sequence is 13 residues long. The chain's CDR3 is CASKVRAELGYTF. The CDR3 nucleotides read TGTGCCAGCAAGGTCAGGGCCGAGCTTGGCTACACCTTC.

V is TRBV10-3 and J is TRBJ2-5; 8 bases match TRBD2. CDR1 and CDR2 (germline): ENHRY, SYGVKD. J gave up 7 bases and V 8 bases, and 15 bases lay outside the gene matches. This CDR3 has 15 residues. Written as DNA, the CDR3 is TGTGCCATCGGGGCCCGGGGGGGGGTTTTGGGGACCCAGTACTTC. Translating it yields CAIGARGGVLGTQYF.

V and J are TRBV4-2 and TRBJ1-3; D unresolved. The ends were cut back, 0 bases at V and 7 bases at J, with 19 bases in the middle. Germline V gives CDR1 LGHNA, CDR2 YNFKEQ. This CDR3 spans 17 amino acids. CDR3 in DNA: TGTGCCAGCAGCCAAGAGATCAGCAGCCACCGCGGTAACACCATATATTTT. As protein: CASSQEISSHRGNTIYF.

The chain recombines TRBV15 with TRBJ2-1; 8 nucleotides agree with TRBD2. V lost 4 bases, J lost 6 bases, and 11 bases stayed unmatched. The CDR3 extends over 16 amino acids. Germline values: CDR1 LNHNV, CDR2 YYDKDF (reference sequence). CDR3 in DNA: TGTGCCACCAGCATTGATCCCGGGGGGGCGCGCAATGAGCAGTTCTTC. Its protein product is CATSIDPGGARNEQFF.

The chain carries TRBV9 and TRBJ2-4; D is possibly TRBD2 (6 bases). Germline V gene sequence: CDR1 SGDLS, CDR2 YYNGEE. The CDR3 has 16 amino acids. Trimming took off 3 bases at V and 2 bases at J, with 15 bases between the two ends. CDR3 DNA: TGTGCCAGCAGCGCAGGAGGGTCCGCTCCCAAAAACATTCAGTACTTC. This codes for CASSAGGSAPKNIQYF.

The chain has TRBV28 and TRBJ1-2; no clear D gene. V shed 6 bases and J shed 4 bases, with 21 bases lying between them. This CDR3 region has 16 residues. Germline assignment: CDR1 MDHEN and CDR2 SYDVKM. CDR3 in amino acids: CASSLPGYRGIYGYTF. DNA for the CDR3: TGTGCCAGCAGCCTGCCGGGGTACCGAGGGATCTATGGCTACACCTTC.

The CDR3 protein is CASSSRTGGVYGYTF. The CDR3 DNA sequence: TGTGCCAGCAGTTCCCGGACAGGGGGAGTTTATGGCTACACCTTC. The V gene is TRBV6-5, the J gene TRBJ1-2, with 10 bases that match TRBD1. The CDR3 has 15 residues. With V trimmed by 4 bases and J by 5 bases, 7 bases remained unmatched. From germline, CDR1 is MNHEY and CDR2 SVGAGI.

This sequence joins TRBV6-4 and TRBJ2-3; D remains unclear. The CDR3 consists of 15 residues. The ends were cut back, 0 bases at V and 2 bases at J, with 9 bases in the middle. Germline CDR1 MRHNA, CDR2 SNTAGT. The CDR3 DNA reads TGTGCCAGCAGTGACTCTAGCACACACACAGATACGCAGTATTTT. It encodes CASSDSSTHTDTQYF.

The chain is built from TRBV5-5 and TRBJ2-7; 7 bases are shared with TRBD2. CDR1 is SGHKS and CDR2 is YYEKEE in the germline V gene (reference sequence). Trimming cost V 0 bases and J 7 bases; bases outside gene matches: 1. CDR3 length: 12 residues. The CDR3 loop reads CASSLAGGEQYF. In DNA, the CDR3 is TGTGCCAGCAGCTTGGCCGGGGGGGAGCAGTACTTC.

The table lists this clone with a count of one. The rearrangement uses TRBV7-8 and TRBJ1-1; D is unclear. Germline loops: CDR1 SGHVS, CDR2 FQNEAQ. The CDR3 is made up of 14 amino acids. Trimming took off 5 bases at V and 5 bases at J, with 15 bases between the two ends. This CDR3 is CASSEPGLGTEAFF. In nucleotides, the CDR3 is TGTGCCAGCAGCGAACCGGGGTTAGGGACTGAAGCTTTCTTT.

The rearrangement joins TRBV10-1 to TRBJ2-3, with 10 nucleotides matching TRBD2. Germline-derived CDR1 and CDR2 are WNHNN and SYGVQD (reference sequence). The CDR3 consists of 16 residues. Trimming removed 2 bases from V and 1 base from J; junction bases left unmatched: 3. CDR3 DNA sequence: TGCGCCAGCAGTGAGCCCGGGACTAGCGGCACAGATACGCAGTATTTT. Its translation: CASSEPGTSGTDTQYF.

The sample holds a few counts of this clone. The V call is TRBV2, the J call TRBJ2-5; TRBD2 matches at 9 bases. The V and J ends lost 7 bases and 5 bases, in that order; junction bases with no gene match: 11. Germline V gives CDR1 SNHLY, CDR2 FYNNEI. CDR3 size: 15 residues. The CDR3 sequence is CASNSAGGARETQYF. CDR3 sequence (DNA): TGTGCCAGCAACTCGGCGGGAGGGGCCCGGGAGACCCAGTACTTC.

This chain uses TRBV4-2 with TRBJ2-1; the match to TRBD2 covers 13 bases. V trimming: 2 bases; J trimming: 5 bases; junction bases outside the gene matches: 9. Germline-derived CDR1 and CDR2 are LGHNA and YNFKEQ. This CDR3 is 18 amino acids long. The CDR3 sequence: CASSQTYSGLAGNNEQFF. The CDR3 bases are TGTGCCAGCAGCCAAACTTATTCGGGACTAGCGGGAAACAATGAGCAGTTCTTC.